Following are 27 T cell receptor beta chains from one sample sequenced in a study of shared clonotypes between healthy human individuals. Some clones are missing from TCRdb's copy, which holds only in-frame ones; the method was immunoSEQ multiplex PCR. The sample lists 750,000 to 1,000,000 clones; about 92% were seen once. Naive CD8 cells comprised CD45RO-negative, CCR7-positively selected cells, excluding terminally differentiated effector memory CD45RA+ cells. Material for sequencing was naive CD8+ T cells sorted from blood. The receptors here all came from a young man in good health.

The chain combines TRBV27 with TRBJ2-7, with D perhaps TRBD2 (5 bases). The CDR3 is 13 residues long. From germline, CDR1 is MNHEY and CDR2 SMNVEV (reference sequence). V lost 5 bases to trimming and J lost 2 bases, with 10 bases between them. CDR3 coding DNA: TGTGCCAGCAGTAAGGACTGGCCCTACGAGCAGTACTTC. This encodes CASSKDWPYEQYF.

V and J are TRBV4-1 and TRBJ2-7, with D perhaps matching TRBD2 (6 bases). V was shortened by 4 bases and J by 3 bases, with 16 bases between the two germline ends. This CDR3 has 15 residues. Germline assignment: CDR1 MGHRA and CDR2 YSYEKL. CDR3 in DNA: TGCGCCAGCAGCCCCGTAGGCGGGGCCGTCTACGAGCAGTACTTC. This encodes CASSPVGGAVYEQYF.

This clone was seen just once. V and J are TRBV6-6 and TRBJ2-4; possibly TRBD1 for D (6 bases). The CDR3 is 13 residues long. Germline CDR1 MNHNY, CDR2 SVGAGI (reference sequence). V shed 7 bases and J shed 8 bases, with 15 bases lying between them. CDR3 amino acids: CASKVPDRHIQYF. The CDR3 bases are TGTGCCAGCAAAGTCCCCGACAGGCACATTCAGTACTTC.

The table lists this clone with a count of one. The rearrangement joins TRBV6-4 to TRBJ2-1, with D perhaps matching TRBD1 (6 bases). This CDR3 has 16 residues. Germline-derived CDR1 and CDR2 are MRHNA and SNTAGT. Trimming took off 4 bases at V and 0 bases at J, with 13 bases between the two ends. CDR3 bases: TGTGCCAGCAGTGCCCAGGGGCCCCGCTCCTACAATGAGCAGTTCTTC. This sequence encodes CASSAQGPRSYNEQFF.

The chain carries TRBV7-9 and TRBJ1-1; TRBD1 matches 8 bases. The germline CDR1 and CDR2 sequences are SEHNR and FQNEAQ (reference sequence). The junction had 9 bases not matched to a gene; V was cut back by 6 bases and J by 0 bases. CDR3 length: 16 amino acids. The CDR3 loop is CASRQGQGGLNTEAFF. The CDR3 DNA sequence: TGTGCCAGCAGACAAGGACAGGGAGGTTTGAACACTGAAGCTTTCTTT. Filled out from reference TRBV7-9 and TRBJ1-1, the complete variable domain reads DTGVSQNPRHKITKRGQNVTFRCDPISEHNRLYWYRQTLGQGPEFLTYFQNEAQLEKSRLLSDRFSAERPKGSFSTLEIQRTEQGDSAMYLCASRQGQGGLNTEAFFGQGTRLTVV.

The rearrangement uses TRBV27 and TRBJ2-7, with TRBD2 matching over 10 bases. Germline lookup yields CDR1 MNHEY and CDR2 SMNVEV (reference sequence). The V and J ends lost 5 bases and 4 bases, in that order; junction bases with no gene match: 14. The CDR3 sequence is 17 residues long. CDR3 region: CASSPGSLAGVRYEQYF. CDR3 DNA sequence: TGTGCCAGCAGTCCCGGCAGTCTAGCGGGAGTCCGATACGAGCAGTACTTC.

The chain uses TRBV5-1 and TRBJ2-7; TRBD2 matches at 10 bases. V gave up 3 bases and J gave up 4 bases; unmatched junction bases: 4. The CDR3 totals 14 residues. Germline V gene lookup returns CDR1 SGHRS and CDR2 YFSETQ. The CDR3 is CASSWSSGGYEQYF. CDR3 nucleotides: TGCGCCAGCAGCTGGTCTAGCGGGGGTTACGAGCAGTACTTC.

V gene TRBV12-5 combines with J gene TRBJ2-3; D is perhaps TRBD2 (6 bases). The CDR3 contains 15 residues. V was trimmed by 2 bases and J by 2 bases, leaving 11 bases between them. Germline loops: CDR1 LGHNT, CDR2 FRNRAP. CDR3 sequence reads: CASGLTGTPTDTQYF. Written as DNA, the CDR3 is TGTGCTAGTGGTTTGACTGGGACTCCCACAGATACGCAGTATTTT.

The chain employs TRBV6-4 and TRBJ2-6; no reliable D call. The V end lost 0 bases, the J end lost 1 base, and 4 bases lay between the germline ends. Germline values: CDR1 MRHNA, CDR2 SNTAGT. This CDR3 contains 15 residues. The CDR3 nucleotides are TGTGCCAGCAGTGACTCGGTTTCTGGGGCCAACGTCCTGACTTTC. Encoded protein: CASSDSVSGANVLTF.

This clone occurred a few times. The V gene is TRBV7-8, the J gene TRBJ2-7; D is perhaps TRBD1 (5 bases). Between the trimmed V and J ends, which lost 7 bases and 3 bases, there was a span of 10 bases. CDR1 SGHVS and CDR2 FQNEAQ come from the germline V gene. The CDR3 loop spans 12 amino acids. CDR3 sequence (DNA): TGTGCCAGCACCCAACAGGACTACGAGCAGTACTTC. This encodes CASTQQDYEQYF.

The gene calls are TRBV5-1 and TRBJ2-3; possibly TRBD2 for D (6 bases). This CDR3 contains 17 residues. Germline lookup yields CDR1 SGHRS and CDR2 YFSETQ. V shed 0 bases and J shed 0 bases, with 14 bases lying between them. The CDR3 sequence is CASSLDLTGTSTDTQYF. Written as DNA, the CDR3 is TGCGCCAGCAGCTTGGATCTTACGGGGACTAGCACAGATACGCAGTATTTT.

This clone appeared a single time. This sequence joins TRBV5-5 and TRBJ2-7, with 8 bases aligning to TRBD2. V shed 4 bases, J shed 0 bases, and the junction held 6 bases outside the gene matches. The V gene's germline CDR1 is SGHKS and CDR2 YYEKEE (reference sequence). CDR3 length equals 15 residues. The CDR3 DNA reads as TGTGCCAGCAGCGGAAAAGCGGGAGACTCCTACGAGCAGTACTTC. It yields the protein CASSGKAGDSYEQYF.

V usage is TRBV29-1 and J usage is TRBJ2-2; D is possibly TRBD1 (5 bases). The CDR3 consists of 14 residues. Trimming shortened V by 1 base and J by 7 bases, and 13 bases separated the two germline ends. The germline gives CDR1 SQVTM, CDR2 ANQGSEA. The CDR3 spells CSVEVGRVGGELFF. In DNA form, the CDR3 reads TGCAGCGTTGAAGTGGGCAGGGTAGGCGGGGAGCTGTTTTTT.

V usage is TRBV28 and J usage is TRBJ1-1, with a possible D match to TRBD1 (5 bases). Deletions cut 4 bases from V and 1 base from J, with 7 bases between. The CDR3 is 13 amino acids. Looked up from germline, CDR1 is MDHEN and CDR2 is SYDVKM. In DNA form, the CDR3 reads TGTGCCAGCAGTTGGACACCGAACACTGAAGCTTTCTTT. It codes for CASSWTPNTEAFF.

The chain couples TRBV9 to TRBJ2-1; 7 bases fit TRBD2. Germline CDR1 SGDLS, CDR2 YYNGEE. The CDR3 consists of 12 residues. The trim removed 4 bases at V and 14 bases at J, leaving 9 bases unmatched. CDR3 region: CASSPGGSEKFF. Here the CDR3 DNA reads TGTGCCAGCAGCCCCGGGGGGAGCGAGAAGTTCTTC.

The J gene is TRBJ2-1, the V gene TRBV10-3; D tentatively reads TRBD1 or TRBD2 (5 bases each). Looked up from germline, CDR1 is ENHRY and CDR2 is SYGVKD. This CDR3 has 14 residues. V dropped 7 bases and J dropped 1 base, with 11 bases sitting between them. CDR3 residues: CAIKGPISYNEQFF. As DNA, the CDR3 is TGTGCCATCAAGGGACCAATATCCTACAATGAGCAGTTCTTC.

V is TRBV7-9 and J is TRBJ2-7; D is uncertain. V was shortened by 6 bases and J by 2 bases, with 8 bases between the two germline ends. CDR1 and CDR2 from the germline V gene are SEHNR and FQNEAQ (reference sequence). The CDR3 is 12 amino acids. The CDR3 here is CASRGDPYEQYF. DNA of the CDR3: TGTGCCAGCAGGGGTGACCCCTACGAGCAGTACTTC.

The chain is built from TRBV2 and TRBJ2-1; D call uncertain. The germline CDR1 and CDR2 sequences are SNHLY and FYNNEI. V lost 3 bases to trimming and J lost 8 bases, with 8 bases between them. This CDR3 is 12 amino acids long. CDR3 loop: CASSEQGYEQFF. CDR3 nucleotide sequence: TGTGCCAGCAGTGAGCAAGGGTATGAGCAGTTCTTC.

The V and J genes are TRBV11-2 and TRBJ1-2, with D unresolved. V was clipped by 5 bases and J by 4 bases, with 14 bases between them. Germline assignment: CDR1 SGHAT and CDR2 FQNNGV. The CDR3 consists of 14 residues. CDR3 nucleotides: TGTGCCAGCAGCCAATGGTCCAATGGCTATGGCTACACCTTC. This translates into CASSQWSNGYGYTF.

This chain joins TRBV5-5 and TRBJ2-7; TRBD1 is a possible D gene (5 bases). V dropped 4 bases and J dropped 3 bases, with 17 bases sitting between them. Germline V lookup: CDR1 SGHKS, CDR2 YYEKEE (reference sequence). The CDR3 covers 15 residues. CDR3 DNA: TGTGCCAGCAGCACACCCACAGGATTCCTCTACGAGCAGTACTTC. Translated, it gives CASSTPTGFLYEQYF.

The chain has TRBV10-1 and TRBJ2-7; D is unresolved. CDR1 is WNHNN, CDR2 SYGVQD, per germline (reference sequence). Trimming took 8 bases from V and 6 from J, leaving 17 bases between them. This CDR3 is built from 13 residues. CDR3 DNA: TGCGCCAGCGGACCCCCAGTTAATTGCGAGCAGTACTTC. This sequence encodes CASGPPVNCEQYF.

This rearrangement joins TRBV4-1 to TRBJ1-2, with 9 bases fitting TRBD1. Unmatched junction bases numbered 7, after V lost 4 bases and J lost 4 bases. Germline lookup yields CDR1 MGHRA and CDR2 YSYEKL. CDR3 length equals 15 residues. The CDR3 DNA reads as TGCGCCAGCAGCCGTACGACAGGGGGAGGCTATGGCTACACCTTC. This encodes CASSRTTGGGYGYTF.

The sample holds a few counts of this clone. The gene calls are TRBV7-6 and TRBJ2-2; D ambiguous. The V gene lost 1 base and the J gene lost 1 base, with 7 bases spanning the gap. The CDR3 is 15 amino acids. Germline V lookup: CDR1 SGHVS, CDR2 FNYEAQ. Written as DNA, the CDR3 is TGTGCCAGCAGCTTAGGGGTCTTGAACACCGGGGAGCTGTTTTTT. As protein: CASSLGVLNTGELFF.

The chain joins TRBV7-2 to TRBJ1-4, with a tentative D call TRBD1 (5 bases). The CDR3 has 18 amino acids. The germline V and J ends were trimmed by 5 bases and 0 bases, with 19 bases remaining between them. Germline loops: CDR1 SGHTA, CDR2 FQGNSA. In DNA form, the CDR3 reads TGTGCCAGCAGCGAACGCGAGGGGCAGACAGCAACTAATGAAAAACTGTTTTTT. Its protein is CASSEREGQTATNEKLFF. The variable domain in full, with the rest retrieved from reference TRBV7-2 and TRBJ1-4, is GAGVSQSPSNKVTEKGKDVELRCDPISGHTALYWYRQSLGQGLEFLIYFQGNSAPDKSGLPSDRFSAERTGGSVSTLTIQRTQQEDSAVYLCASSEREGQTATNEKLFFGSGTQLSVL.

This CDR3 reads CASSETGHFTEAFF. The CDR3 DNA is TGTGCCAGCAGTGAGACAGGCCACTTCACTGAAGCTTTCTTT. The V gene is TRBV6-4, the J gene TRBJ1-1, with D perhaps TRBD1 (6 bases). CDR3 size: 14 residues. Trimming stripped 3 bases from V and 4 bases from J, with 12 bases between. The germline V gene encodes CDR1 MRHNA and CDR2 SNTAGT.

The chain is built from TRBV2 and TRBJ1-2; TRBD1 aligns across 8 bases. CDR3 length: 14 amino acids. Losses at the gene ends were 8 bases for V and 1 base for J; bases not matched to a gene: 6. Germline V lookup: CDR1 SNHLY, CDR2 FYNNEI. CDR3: CASLGQAINYGYTF. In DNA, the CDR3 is TGTGCCAGCCTGGGACAGGCGATTAACTATGGCTACACCTTC. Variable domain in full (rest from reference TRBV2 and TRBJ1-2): EPEVTQTPSHQVTQMGQEVILRCVPISNHLYFYWYRQILGQKVEFLVSFYNNEISEKSEIFDDQFSVERPDGSNFTLKIRSTKLEDSAMYFCASLGQAINYGYTFGSGTRLTVV.

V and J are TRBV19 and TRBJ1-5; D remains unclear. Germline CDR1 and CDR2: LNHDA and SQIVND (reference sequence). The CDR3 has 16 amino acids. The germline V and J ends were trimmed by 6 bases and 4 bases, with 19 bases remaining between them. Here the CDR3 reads CASSLPPRRPNQPQHF. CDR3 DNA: TGTGCCAGTAGCCTTCCACCACGTAGACCTAATCAGCCCCAGCATTTT.